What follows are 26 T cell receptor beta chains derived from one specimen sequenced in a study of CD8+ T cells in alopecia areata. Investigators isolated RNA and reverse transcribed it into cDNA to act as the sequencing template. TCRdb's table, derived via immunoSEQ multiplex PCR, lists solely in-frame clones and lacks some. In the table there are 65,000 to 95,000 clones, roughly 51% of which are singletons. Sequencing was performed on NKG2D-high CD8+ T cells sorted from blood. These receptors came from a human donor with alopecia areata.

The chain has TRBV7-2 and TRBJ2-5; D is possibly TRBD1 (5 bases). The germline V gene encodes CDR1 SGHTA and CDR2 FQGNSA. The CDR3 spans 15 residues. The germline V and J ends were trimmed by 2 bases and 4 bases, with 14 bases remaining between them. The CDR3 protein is CASSLSVTGAETQYF. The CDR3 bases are TGTGCCAGCAGCTTATCAGTAACAGGAGCAGAGACCCAGTACTTC.

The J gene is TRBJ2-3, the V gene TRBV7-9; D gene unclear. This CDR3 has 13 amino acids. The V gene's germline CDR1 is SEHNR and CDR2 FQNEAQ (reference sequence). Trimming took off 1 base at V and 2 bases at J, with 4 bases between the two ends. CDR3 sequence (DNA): TGTGCCAGCAGCTTAGTCCTCACAGATACGCAGTATTTT. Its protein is CASSLVLTDTQYF.

The CDR3 DNA reads as TGTGCCAGCAGCCCCTCAATCCACAATGAGCAGTTCTTC. Translated, it gives CASSPSIHNEQFF. The rearrangement joins TRBV9 to TRBJ2-1; D remains ambiguous. The CDR3 length is 13 residues. Trimming took off 4 bases at V and 5 bases at J, with 10 bases between the two ends. The V gene's germline CDR1 is SGDLS and CDR2 YYNGEE.

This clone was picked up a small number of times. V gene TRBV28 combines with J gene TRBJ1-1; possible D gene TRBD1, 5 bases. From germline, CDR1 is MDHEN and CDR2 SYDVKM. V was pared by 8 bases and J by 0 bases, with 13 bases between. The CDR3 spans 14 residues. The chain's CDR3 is CASEAGIMNTEAFF. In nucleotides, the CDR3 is TGTGCCAGCGAGGCAGGGATCATGAACACTGAAGCTTTCTTT.

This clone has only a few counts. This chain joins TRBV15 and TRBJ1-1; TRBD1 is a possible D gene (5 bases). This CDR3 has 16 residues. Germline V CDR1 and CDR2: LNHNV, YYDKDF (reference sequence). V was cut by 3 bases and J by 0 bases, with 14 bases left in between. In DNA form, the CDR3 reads TGTGCCACCAGCAGCTTGGGGGGTCACCTGAACACTGAAGCTTTCTTT. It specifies CATSSLGGHLNTEAFF.

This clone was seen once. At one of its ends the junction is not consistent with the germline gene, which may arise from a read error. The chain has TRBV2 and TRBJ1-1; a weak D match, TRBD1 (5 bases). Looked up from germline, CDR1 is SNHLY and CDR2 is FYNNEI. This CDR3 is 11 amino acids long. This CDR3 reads CASSERGVSHF. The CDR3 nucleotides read TGTGCCAGCAGTGAAAGAGGGGTATCCCACTTT.

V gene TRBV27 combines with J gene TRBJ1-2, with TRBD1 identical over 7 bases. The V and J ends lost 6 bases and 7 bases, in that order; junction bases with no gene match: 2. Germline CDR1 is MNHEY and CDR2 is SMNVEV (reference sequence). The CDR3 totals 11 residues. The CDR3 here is CASSDRVGYTF. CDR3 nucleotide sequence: TGTGCCAGCAGCGACAGGGTTGGCTACACCTTC.

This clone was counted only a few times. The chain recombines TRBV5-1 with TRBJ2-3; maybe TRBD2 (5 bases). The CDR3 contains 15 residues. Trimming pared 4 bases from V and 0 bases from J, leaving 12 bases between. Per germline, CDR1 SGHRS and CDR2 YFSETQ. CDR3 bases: TGCGCCAGCAGCAAGGGAGAAACTAGCACAGATACGCAGTATTTT. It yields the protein CASSKGETSTDTQYF.

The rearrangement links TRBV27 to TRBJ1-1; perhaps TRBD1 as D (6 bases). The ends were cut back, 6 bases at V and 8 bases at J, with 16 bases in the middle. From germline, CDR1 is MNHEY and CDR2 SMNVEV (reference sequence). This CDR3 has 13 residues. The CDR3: CASRTHRAGEAFF. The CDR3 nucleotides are TGTGCCAGCAGGACTCACAGGGCAGGAGAAGCTTTCTTT.

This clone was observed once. The CDR3 loop is CAWDRGYEQYF. The CDR3 nucleotides read TGTGCCTGGGACAGGGGCTACGAGCAGTACTTC. V is TRBV30 and J is TRBJ2-7; 8 bases match TRBD1. V dropped 5 bases and J dropped 3; count of bases not matched to a gene: 0. Germline CDR1 and CDR2: GTSNPN and SVGIG (reference sequence). This CDR3 has 11 residues.

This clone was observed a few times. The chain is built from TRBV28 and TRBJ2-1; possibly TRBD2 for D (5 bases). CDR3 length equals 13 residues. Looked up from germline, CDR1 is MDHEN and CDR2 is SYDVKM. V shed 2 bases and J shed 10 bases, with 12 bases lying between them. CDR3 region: CASSLTGIQEQFF. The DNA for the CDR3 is TGTGCCAGCAGTTTAACGGGGATTCAGGAGCAGTTCTTC.

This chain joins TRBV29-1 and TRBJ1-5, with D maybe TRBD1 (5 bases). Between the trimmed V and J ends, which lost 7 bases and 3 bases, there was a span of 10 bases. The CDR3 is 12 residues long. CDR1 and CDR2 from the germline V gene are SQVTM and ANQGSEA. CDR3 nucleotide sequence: TGCAGCGCCTCGGGGGACAATCAGCCCCAGCATTTT. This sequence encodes CSASGDNQPQHF. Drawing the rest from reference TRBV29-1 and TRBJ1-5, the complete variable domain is SAVISQKPSRDICQRGTSLTIQCQVDSQVTMMFWYRQQPGQSLTLIATANQGSEATYESGFVIDKFPISRPNLTFSTLTVSNMSPEDSSIYLCSASGDNQPQHFGDGTRLSIL.

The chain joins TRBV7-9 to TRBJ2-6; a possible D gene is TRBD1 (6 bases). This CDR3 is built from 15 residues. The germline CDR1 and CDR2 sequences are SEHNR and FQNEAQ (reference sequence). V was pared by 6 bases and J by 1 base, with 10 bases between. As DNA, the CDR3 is TGTGCCAGCAGAAGAGGGGGATCTGGGGCCAACGTCCTGACTTTC. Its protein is CASRRGGSGANVLTF.

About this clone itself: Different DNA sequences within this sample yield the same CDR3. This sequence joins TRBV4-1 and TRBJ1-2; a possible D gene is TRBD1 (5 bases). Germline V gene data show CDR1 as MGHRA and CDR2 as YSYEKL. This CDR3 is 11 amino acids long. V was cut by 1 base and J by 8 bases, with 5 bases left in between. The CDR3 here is CASSQAGGYTF. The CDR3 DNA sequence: TGCGCCAGCAGCCAAGCAGGGGGCTACACCTTC.

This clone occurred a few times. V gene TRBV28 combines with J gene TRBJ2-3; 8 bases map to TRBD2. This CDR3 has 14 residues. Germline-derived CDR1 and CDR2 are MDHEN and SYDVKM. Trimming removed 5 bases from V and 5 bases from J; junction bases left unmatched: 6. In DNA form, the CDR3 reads TGTGCCAGCAGTAACGGACTAGCAGTAGATACGCAGTATTTT. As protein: CASSNGLAVDTQYF. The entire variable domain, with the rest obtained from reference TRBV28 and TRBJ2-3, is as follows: DVKVTQSSRYLVKRTGEKVFLECVQDMDHENMFWYRQDPGLGLRLIYFSYDVKMKEKGDIPEGYSVSREKKERFSLILESASTNQTSMYLCASSNGLAVDTQYFGPGTRLTVL.

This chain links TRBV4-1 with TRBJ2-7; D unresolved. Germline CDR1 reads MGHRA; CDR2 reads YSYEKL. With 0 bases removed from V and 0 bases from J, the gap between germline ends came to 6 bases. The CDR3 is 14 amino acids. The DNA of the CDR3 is TGCGCCAGCAGCCAAGATCGTAGCTCCTACGAGCAGTACTTC. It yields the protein CASSQDRSSYEQYF.

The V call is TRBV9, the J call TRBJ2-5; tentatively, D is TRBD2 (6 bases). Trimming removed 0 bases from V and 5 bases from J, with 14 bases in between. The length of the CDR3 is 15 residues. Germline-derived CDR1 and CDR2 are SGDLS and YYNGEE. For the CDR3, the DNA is TGTGCCAGCAGCGTAGAGGGTACGGCGGGGGAGACCCAGTACTTC. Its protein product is CASSVEGTAGETQYF.

In DNA form, the CDR3 reads TGTGCCAGCAGCCCGGGACGGAAGGAGCTGTTTTTT. Its translation: CASSPGRKELFF. The chain has TRBV7-8 and TRBJ2-2; D may correspond to TRBD1 or TRBD2 (5 bases each). The V end was cut by 5 bases, the J end by 10 bases, with 11 bases between. Germline loops: CDR1 SGHVS, CDR2 FQNEAQ. The CDR3 consists of 12 residues. Based on the CDR3 plus reference TRBV7-8 and TRBJ2-2, the full variable domain is GAGVSQSPRYKVAKRGQDVALRCDPISGHVSLFWYQQALGQGPEFLTYFQNEAQLDKSGLPSDRFFAERPEGSVSTLKIQRTQQEDSAVYLCASSPGRKELFFGEGSRLTVL.

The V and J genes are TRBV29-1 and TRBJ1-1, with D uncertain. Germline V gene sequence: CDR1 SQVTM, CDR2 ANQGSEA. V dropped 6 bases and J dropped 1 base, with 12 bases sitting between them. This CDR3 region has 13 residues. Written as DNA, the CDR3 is TGCAGCGTCCCTTGGGCGGGGAACACTGAAGCTTTCTTT. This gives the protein CSVPWAGNTEAFF. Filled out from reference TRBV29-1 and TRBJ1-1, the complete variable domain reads SAVISQKPSRDICQRGTSLTIQCQVDSQVTMMFWYRQQPGQSLTLIATANQGSEATYESGFVIDKFPISRPNLTFSTLTVSNMSPEDSSIYLCSVPWAGNTEAFFGQGTRLTVV.

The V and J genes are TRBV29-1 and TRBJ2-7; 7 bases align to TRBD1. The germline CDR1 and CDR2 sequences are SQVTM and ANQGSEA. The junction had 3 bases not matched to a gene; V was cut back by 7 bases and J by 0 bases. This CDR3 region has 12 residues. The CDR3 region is CSATGFSYEQYF. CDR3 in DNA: TGCAGCGCGACAGGGTTCTCCTACGAGCAGTACTTC.

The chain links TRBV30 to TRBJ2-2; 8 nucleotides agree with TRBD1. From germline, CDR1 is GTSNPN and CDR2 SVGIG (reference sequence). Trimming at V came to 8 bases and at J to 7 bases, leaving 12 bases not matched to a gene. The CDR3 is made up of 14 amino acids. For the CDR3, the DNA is TGTGCCGGGACTCTCGCACAGGGGGACGGGGAGCTGTTTTTT. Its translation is CAGTLAQGDGELFF.

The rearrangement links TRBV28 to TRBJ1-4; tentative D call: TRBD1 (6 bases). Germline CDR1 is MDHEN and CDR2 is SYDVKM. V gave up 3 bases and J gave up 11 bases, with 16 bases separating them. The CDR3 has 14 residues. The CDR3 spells CASSFSDERGKLFF. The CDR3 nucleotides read TGTGCCAGCAGTTTTTCGGATGAGAGGGGGAAACTGTTTTTT.

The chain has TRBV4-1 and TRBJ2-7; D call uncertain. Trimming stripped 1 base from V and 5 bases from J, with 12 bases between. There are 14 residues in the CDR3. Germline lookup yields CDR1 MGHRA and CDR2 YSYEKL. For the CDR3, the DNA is TGCGCCAGCAGCCAAGCTGGGTTCAGCGACGAGCAGTACTTC. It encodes CASSQAGFSDEQYF.

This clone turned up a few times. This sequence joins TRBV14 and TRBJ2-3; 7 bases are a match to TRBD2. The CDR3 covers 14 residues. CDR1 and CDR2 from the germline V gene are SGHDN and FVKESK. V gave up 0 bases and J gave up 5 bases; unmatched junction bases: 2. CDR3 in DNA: TGTGCCAGCAGCCAAGAGCGGGAGCGAGATACGCAGTATTTT. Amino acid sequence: CASSQERERDTQYF. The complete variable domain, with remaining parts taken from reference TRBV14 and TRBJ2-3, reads EAGVTQFPSHSVIEKGQTVTLRCDPISGHDNLYWYRRVMGKEIKFLLHFVKESKQDESGMPNNRFLAERTGGTYSTLKVQPAELEDSGVYFCASSQERERDTQYFGPGTRLTVL.

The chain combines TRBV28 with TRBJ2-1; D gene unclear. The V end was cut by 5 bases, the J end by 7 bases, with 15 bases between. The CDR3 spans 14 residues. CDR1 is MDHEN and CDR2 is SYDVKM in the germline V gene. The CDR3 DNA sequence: TGTGCCAGCAGTCAAAACCTACCGCGAAATGAGCAGTTCTTC. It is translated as CASSQNLPRNEQFF.

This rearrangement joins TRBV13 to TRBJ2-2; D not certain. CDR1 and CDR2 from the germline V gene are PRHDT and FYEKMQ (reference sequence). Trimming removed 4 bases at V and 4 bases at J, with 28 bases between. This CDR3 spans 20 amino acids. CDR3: CASSSTDYLGPAYGTGELFF. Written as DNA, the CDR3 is TGTGCCAGCAGCTCCACCGATTACCTCGGACCAGCCTATGGCACCGGGGAGCTGTTTTTT.